These 3 T cell receptor beta chains were all obtained from the same sample, sequenced in a study of blood T cells in healthy people across ages. Primed by a sample-barcoded 5' primer and a J-beta primer mix, a second PCR proceeded for about 7 to 11 cycles. MiXCR was run by TCRdb on the 5' RACE reads, yielding one entry per CDR3 protein. The sample contains about 900,000 distinct CDR3 sequences, around two thirds of which appear only once. The sequencing sample was made of blood. Receptors were obtained from a man aged 30 to 39 in good health.

This chain connects TRBV20-1 to TRBJ2-7; D gene ambiguous. Trimming left V 5 bases short and J 3 bases short, with 14 bases between. The CDR3 has 13 residues. CDR1 is DFQATT and CDR2 is SNEGSKA in the germline V gene (reference sequence). The CDR3 coding sequence is TGCAGTGCTGGAGTGGCAGCGCTCTACGAGCAGTACTTC. Translating it yields CSAGVAALYEQYF.

This clonotype appeared a few times. V usage is TRBV29-1 and J usage is TRBJ2-3; D possibly corresponds to TRBD2 (6 bases). Germline CDR1 reads SQVTM; CDR2 reads ANQGSEA. V gave up 5 bases and J gave up 6 bases, with 21 bases separating them. The CDR3 spans 15 residues. The chain's CDR3 is CSVCRLADAGDTQYF. The CDR3 DNA reads TGCAGCGTTTGCCGCCTAGCCGACGCGGGGGATACGCAGTATTTT.

The chain recombines TRBV4-3 with TRBJ2-4, with 9 bases fitting TRBD1. The length of the CDR3 is 15 residues. Germline CDR1 LGHNA, CDR2 YSLEER. With V trimmed by 2 bases and J by 9 bases, 8 bases remained unmatched. This CDR3 reads CASSQMRQGGAIQYF. The CDR3 nucleotides are TGCGCCAGCAGCCAAATGCGACAGGGGGGTGCCATTCAGTACTTC.